This is a list of T cell receptor beta chains from one sample in a study of blood T cell repertoires in COVID-19. TCRdb's copy holds only in-frame clones and misses some; the assay was immunoSEQ multiplex PCR. The sample carries around 280,000 clones, roughly 86% recorded once. The specimen was peripheral blood. The receptors shown here come from a young woman who had recovered from COVID-19. Both conserved end residues are part of each CDR3. A D gene is named only where the DNA matches it firmly. For some rows the clone size is stated as once, few or many, or as a class when expanded; others skip it.

j_call,clone_size,d_call,v_call,cdr3_aa,cdr3_nt
TRBJ2-3,.,.,TRBV9,CASSVASGEWDTQYF,TGTGCCAGCAGCGTAGCTTCGGGAGAATGGGATACGCAGTATTTT
TRBJ2-7,.,.,TRBV23-1,CASSQEFGTEPDEQYF,TGCGCCAGCAGTCAAGAGTTCGGGACTGAGCCGGACGAGCAGTACTTC
TRBJ2-7,.,.,TRBV5-1,CASSFPGAYEQYF,TGCGCCAGCAGCTTCCCAGGCGCCTACGAGCAGTACTTC
TRBJ2-3,.,.,TRBV4-1,CASSQDSLQRDLAQQGYF,TGCGCCAGCAGCCAAGATAGTCTTCAGCGGGACTTAGCGCAACAGGGGTATTTT
TRBJ2-1,.,.,TRBV6-1,CASSEARYNEQFF,TGTGCCAGCAGTGAAGCCAGGTACAATGAGCAGTTCTTC
TRBJ2-7,.,.,TRBV28,CASSFTGATYEQYF,TGTGCCAGCAGTTTTACGGGAGCAACCTACGAGCAGTACTTC
TRBJ1-1,few,.,TRBV2,CASITSGVGTEAFF,TGTGCCAGCATTACCTCGGGGGTTGGAACTGAAGCTTTCTTT
TRBJ2-3,.,TRBD1,TRBV11-2,CASSWDRGTDTQYF,TGTGCCAGCTCTTGGGACAGGGGGACAGATACGCAGTATTTT
TRBJ1-1,.,.,TRBV9,CASSLNPTEGNMNTEAFF,TGTGCCAGCAGCTTAAATCCGACAGAAGGCAACATGAACACTGAAGCTTTCTTT
TRBJ2-3,.,.,TRBV7-3,CASSSHNRETDTQYF,TGTGCCAGCAGCTCCCATAACCGGGAAACAGATACGCAGTATTTT
TRBJ2-3,.,.,TRBV28,CASSSPLGADTQYF,TGTGCCAGCAGTTCCCCTTTGGGGGCCGATACGCAGTATTTT
TRBJ2-1,.,TRBD2,TRBV29-1,CSVEARLAGHEQFF,TGCAGCGTTGAAGCTCGACTAGCGGGACACGAGCAGTTCTTC
TRBJ2-5,.,TRBD2,TRBV5-1,CASVPIPGGSKETQYF,TGCGCCAGCGTCCCCATACCGGGGGGATCTAAAGAGACCCAGTACTTC
TRBJ2-1,.,TRBD2,TRBV18,CASSPGTSGGIGEQFF,TGTGCCAGCTCACCCGGGACTAGCGGGGGCATCGGTGAGCAGTTCTTC
TRBJ1-2,.,.,TRBV19,CASTTVNYGYTF,TGTGCCAGTACCACAGTTAACTATGGCTACACCTTC
TRBJ1-1,.,.,TRBV6-1,CASSAAGEGGSTEAFF,TGTGCCAGCAGTGCCGCGGGCGAGGGGGGGAGCACTGAAGCTTTCTTT
TRBJ1-2,.,.,TRBV19,CASSITGSYGYTF,TGTGCCAGTAGTATAACAGGGTCCTATGGCTACACCTTC
TRBJ1-1,few,.,TRBV18,CASSPEDRKGEAFF,TGTGCCAGCTCACCAGAAGACAGGAAAGGTGAAGCTTTCTTT
TRBJ1-2,few,TRBD1,TRBV5-6,CASSSGTGGTF,TGTGCCAGCAGCTCCGGGACAGGGGGGACCTTC
TRBJ1-5,.,.,TRBV28,CASTEGQRPQHF,TGTGCCAGCACCGAGGGTCAACGGCCCCAGCATTTT
TRBJ2-7,many,TRBD2,TRBV7-9,CASSLESGRPYEQYF,TGTGCCAGCAGCTTAGAAAGCGGGAGGCCCTACGAGCAGTACTTC
TRBJ1-1,.,.,TRBV3-1/TRBV3-2,CASSQEVEIRGSAAFF,TGTGCCAGCAGCCAAGAAGTTGAGATTCGAGGCTCTGCAGCTTTCTTT
TRBJ2-2,.,.,TRBV4-3,CASSQDRGFTGELFF,TGCGCCAGCAGCCAAGATAGGGGATTCACCGGGGAGCTGTTTTTT
TRBJ2-1,.,.,TRBV5-4,CASSRGFYNEQFF,TGTGCCAGCAGCAGGGGGTTCTACAATGAGCAGTTCTTC
TRBJ2-1,.,.,TRBV4-1,CASSQEGGRGHEQFF,TGCGCCAGCAGCCAAGAGGGGGGTCGGGGCCATGAGCAGTTCTTC
TRBJ2-7,.,TRBD1,TRBV24-1,CATSYGTGTYEQYF,TGTGCCACCAGTTATGGGACAGGGACCTACGAGCAGTACTTC
TRBJ2-1,.,TRBD1,TRBV19,CASRVGDRGINEQFF,TGTGCCAGTAGAGTTGGGGACAGGGGGATCAATGAGCAGTTCTTC
TRBJ1-2,.,.,TRBV12-3/TRBV12-4,CASSLYGGYTF,TGTGCCAGCAGTTTATACGGTGGCTACACCTTC
TRBJ1-1,.,.,TRBV5-6,CASSRRNTEAFF,TGTGCCAGCAGCCGTAGGAACACTGAAGCTTTCTTT
TRBJ2-2,.,TRBD1,TRBV7-9,CASRSDRVDLPGELFF,TGTGCCAGCAGAAGTGACAGGGTGGATTTGCCCGGGGAGCTGTTTTTT